This record concerns one T cell receptor (beta chain) sequence. The sample comes from a study of blood T cell repertoires in COVID-19. Study background: Sites in the United States, Italy and Spain provided acute and convalescent COVID-19 samples.

V was clipped by 4 bases and J by 0 bases; unmatched bases: 13. This CDR3 contains 18 residues. Germline lookup yields CDR1 SGHNT and CDR2 YYREEE (reference sequence). Sequencing used immunoSEQ multiplex PCR; TCRdb keeps in-frame clones, though not all of them. The sample contains 350,000 or so clones, more than 70% of which appear only once. Those enrolled, adults aged about 18 to 89 years, came from 25 or so US areas. Membership in each cohort depended on participant-reported clinical history. Before they entered the study, exposed participants had met a COVID-19 case within 2 weeks. The sequence came from a woman aged 30 to 39 who had been exposed to COVID-19. Sequencing was carried out using PBMCs or T cells enriched from blood (not recorded which). The chain employs TRBV5-4 and TRBJ2-1; 7 nucleotides match TRBD2. CDR3 region: CASSPLASGTSSYNEQFF. CDR3 nucleotide sequence: TGTGCCAGCAGCCCGCTCGCTAGCGGAACCAGCTCCTACAATGAGCAGTTCTTC.